The 15 T cell receptor beta chains in this list originate from one sample, sequenced in a study of blood T cell repertoires in COVID-19. TCRdb's table, derived via immunoSEQ multiplex PCR, lists solely in-frame clones and lacks some. In the table there are around 180,000 clones, approximately 92% of which are singletons. The sequencing input was PBMCs or T cells enriched from blood (not recorded which). Receptor source: a woman in her 40s with acute COVID-19.

The gene calls are TRBV19 and TRBJ2-3; no definite D call. V shed 3 bases and J shed 6 bases, with 13 bases lying between them. The CDR3 has 14 residues. The germline gives CDR1 LNHDA, CDR2 SQIVND (reference sequence). The CDR3: CASSIGGPGDTQYF. CDR3 in DNA: TGTGCCAGTAGTATCGGCGGCCCCGGGGATACGCAGTATTTT.

The chain uses TRBV5-1 and TRBJ1-2, with D maybe TRBD1 (6 bases). Deletions cut 0 bases from V and 4 bases from J, with 16 bases between. Per the germline V gene, CDR1 is SGHRS and CDR2 is YFSETQ. This CDR3 has 16 residues. CDR3 protein: CASSLEATGRSYGYTF. The DNA of the CDR3 is TGCGCCAGCAGCTTGGAGGCGACAGGAAGGAGCTATGGCTACACCTTC. The full variable domain, completed using reference TRBV5-1 and TRBJ1-2, is KAGVTQTPRYLIKTRGQQVTLSCSPISGHRSVSWYQQTPGQGLQFLFEYFSETQRNKGNFPGRFSGRQFSNSRSEMNVSTLELGDSALYLCASSLEATGRSYGYTFGSGTRLTVV.

The chain couples TRBV6-2 or TRBV6-3 to TRBJ2-5, with no clear D. The CDR3 totals 12 residues. Germline lookup yields CDR1 MNHEY and CDR2 SVGEGT. V dropped 5 bases and J dropped 3 bases, with 7 bases sitting between them. CDR3 loop: CASSERKETQYF. The CDR3 nucleotides read TGTGCCAGCAGTGAGAGAAAAGAGACCCAGTACTTC.

V usage is TRBV18 and J usage is TRBJ2-6; TRBD1 matches at 8 bases. This CDR3 is 15 amino acids long. From germline, CDR1 is KGHSH and CDR2 LQKENI. The ends lost 5 bases at V and 12 bases at J; junction bases unmatched: 12. In DNA, the CDR3 is TGTGCCAGCTCATTCGGACAGGGCGACCTGGGCGTCCTGACTTTC. Its protein product is CASSFGQGDLGVLTF.

V gene TRBV2 combines with J gene TRBJ2-7, with D tentatively TRBD2 (8 bases). Trimming left V 8 bases short and J 7 bases short, with 21 bases between. Germline V gives CDR1 SNHLY, CDR2 FYNNEI. This CDR3 contains 14 residues. This chain's CDR3 is CASRLTGGDSEQYF. The CDR3, as DNA: TGTGCCAGCCGACTGACGGGGGGGGACAGTGAGCAGTACTTC.

V usage is TRBV2 and J usage is TRBJ1-2, with D unclear. The CDR3 loop spans 13 amino acids. The V gene's germline CDR1 is SNHLY and CDR2 FYNNEI. Trimming took 1 base from V and 6 from J, leaving 9 bases between them. CDR3 amino acids: CASSEVRQHGYTF. In nucleotides, the CDR3 is TGTGCCAGCAGTGAAGTCAGGCAACATGGCTACACCTTC.

The chain joins TRBV5-8 to TRBJ1-1; D gene unclear. The germline V gene has CDR1 SGHTS and CDR2 YDEGEE. V was clipped by 4 bases and J by 8 bases, with 15 bases between them. The CDR3 runs to 13 residues. The CDR3 region has the DNA TGTGCCAGCAGCCTGACGGTCCACGGGGAAGCTTTCTTT. Translation: CASSLTVHGEAFF.

By its share, this clone is medium-sized. The rearrangement uses TRBV18 and TRBJ2-3; D is unresolved. Germline loops: CDR1 KGHSH, CDR2 LQKENI. This CDR3 is built from 14 residues. V lost 4 bases, J lost 1 base, and 9 bases lay in between. CDR3 in DNA: TGTGCCAGCTCACGTGACTTAGGCACAGATACGCAGTATTTT. Translating gives CASSRDLGTDTQYF.

J is TRBJ1-1 and V is TRBV3-1 (or the pseudogene TRBV3-2); D unresolved. The CDR3 runs to 13 residues. CDR1 is LGHDT and CDR2 is YNNKEL in the germline V gene (reference sequence). Trimming took 5 bases from V and 1 from J, leaving 8 bases between them. The CDR3 sequence: CASSSPGNTEAFF. DNA of the CDR3: TGTGCCAGCAGCTCCCCGGGGAACACTGAAGCTTTCTTT.

The rearrangement joins TRBV12-3 or TRBV12-4 to TRBJ2-2; no clear D gene. The CDR3 covers 12 residues. V was cut by 4 bases and J by 2 bases, with 2 bases left in between. The CDR3 nucleotides are TGTGCCAGCAGTTCAAACACCGGGGAGCTGTTTTTT. This gives the protein CASSSNTGELFF.

The chain employs TRBV7-3 and TRBJ1-2; a weak D match, TRBD1 (5 bases). CDR3 length: 15 residues. Deletions cut 4 bases from V and 4 bases from J, with 16 bases between. Germline CDR1 is SGHTA and CDR2 is FQGTGA. CDR3 nucleotides: TGTGCCAGCAGCTCTGGGAGGGGTCTAATCTATGGCTACACCTTC. Its protein product is CASSSGRGLIYGYTF.

This rearrangement joins TRBV19 to TRBJ2-1; TRBD2 matches 13 bases. Trimming at V came to 7 bases and at J to 0 bases, leaving 6 bases not matched to a gene. Per germline, CDR1 LNHDA and CDR2 SQIVND (reference sequence). The CDR3 spans 17 residues. CDR3 in amino acids: CASTGLAGLSSYNEQFF. CDR3 nucleotide sequence: TGTGCCAGTACGGGACTAGCGGGGCTTAGCTCCTACAATGAGCAGTTCTTC.

The gene calls are TRBV3-1 (or the pseudogene TRBV3-2) and TRBJ2-7, with D possibly being TRBD2 (5 bases). This CDR3 comprises 18 residues. The germline V gene has CDR1 LGHDT and CDR2 YNNKEL (reference sequence). Trimming removed 2 bases from V and 0 bases from J, with 20 bases in between. CDR3 coding DNA: TGTGCCAGCAGCCAAAACCTAAAGAATATGGACTGCTCCTACGAGCAGTACTTC. It translates to CASSQNLKNMDCSYEQYF.

The chain joins TRBV5-1 to TRBJ2-2; D remains unclear. Trimming left V 4 bases short and J 7 bases short, with 8 bases between. The germline gives CDR1 SGHRS, CDR2 YFSETQ. This CDR3 is 12 amino acids long. For the CDR3, the DNA is TGCGCCAGCAGCCTAGGTAGCGGGGAGCTGTTTTTT. Its protein product is CASSLGSGELFF. Combining the CDR3 with reference TRBV5-1 and TRBJ2-2 gives the whole variable domain KAGVTQTPRYLIKTRGQQVTLSCSPISGHRSVSWYQQTPGQGLQFLFEYFSETQRNKGNFPGRFSGRQFSNSRSEMNVSTLELGDSALYLCASSLGSGELFFGEGSRLTVL.

V usage is TRBV19 and J usage is TRBJ1-5, with a possible D match to TRBD1 (6 bases). This CDR3 comprises 17 residues. Germline CDR1 and CDR2: LNHDA and SQIVND (reference sequence). V was cut by 4 bases and J by 0 bases, with 16 bases left in between. The CDR3 region has the DNA TGTGCCAGTAGTACCCCCCCGGGGGGCTATAGCAATCAGCCCCAGCATTTT. Translation: CASSTPPGGYSNQPQHF.